These 31 T cell receptor beta chains were all obtained from the same sample, sequenced in a study of T cells in Graves' hyperthyroidism and ophthalmopathy. Amplification yielded TCR beta CDR3 regions, with RNA transcripts as the source. Initially, a first-round RT-PCR of the TCR CDR3 employed the HTBI primer set. In TCRdb, the multiplex PCR reads were re-called with MiXCR into one record per CDR3 protein. Among roughly 660,000 distinct CDR3 sequences listed, roughly 17% were seen once. Sequenced material: blood. These receptor sequences come from a man aged 45-65 years with Graves' hyperthyroidism.

The table lists this clonotype with a few counts. The rearrangement uses TRBV11-2 and TRBJ1-3, with a weak D call TRBD1 (5 bases). CDR1 SGHAT and CDR2 FQNNGV come from the germline V gene. This CDR3 contains 19 residues. V lost 0 bases to trimming and J lost 1 base, with 19 bases between them. CDR3 bases: TGTGCCAGCAGCTTAGAACGGCAGTGGGGGATGATATCTGGAAACACCATATATTTT. This translates into CASSLERQWGMISGNTIYF.

About this clonotype itself: This clone may be a read error of a much larger clone one base away. J is TRBJ1-2 and V is TRBV30, with D hard to call. V was trimmed by 0 bases and J by 7 bases, leaving 6 bases between them. From germline, CDR1 is GTSNPN and CDR2 SVGIG (reference sequence). The CDR3 has 11 amino acids. As DNA, the CDR3 is TGTGCCTGGAGTGTACGTTCTGGCTACACCTTC. Translated: CAWSVRSGYTF.

In its sample, this clonotype was seen many times. The chain joins TRBV10-3 to TRBJ2-7; unclear D gene. V lost 3 bases and J lost 0, with 6 bases in between. This CDR3 spans 13 amino acids. CDR1 and CDR2 from the germline V gene are ENHRY and SYGVKD. CDR3 in amino acids: CAISDWSSYEQYF. DNA for the CDR3: TGTGCCATCAGTGACTGGAGCTCCTACGAGCAGTACTTC.

A note on this clonotype: A much larger clonotype is one base distant, so this may be a read error. The chain links TRBV28 to TRBJ2-3; no clear D gene. The CDR3 sequence is 12 residues long. The V gene's germline CDR1 is MDHEN and CDR2 SYDVKM. The DNA for the CDR3 is TGTGCCAGCGGTTTCCGCCCAGATACGCAGTATTTT. Its protein is CASGFRPDTQYF. Full variable domain (remainder filled in from reference TRBV28 and TRBJ2-3): DVKVTQSSRYLVKRTGEKVFLECVQDMDHENMFWYRQDPGLGLRLIYFSYDVKMKEKGDIPEGYSVSREKKERFSLILESASTNQTSMYLCASGFRPDTQYFGPGTRLTVL.

This clonotype has ten or more counts. CDR3 DNA sequence: TGTGCCAGCAGCTCGCCATCCATCAGAGGGCAGTTCTTC. This encodes CASSSPSIRGQFF. The rearrangement uses TRBV11-2 and TRBJ2-1; D is undetermined. There are 13 residues in the CDR3. Germline values: CDR1 SGHAT, CDR2 FQNNGV. V lost 4 bases and J lost 12, with 16 bases in between.

The chain carries TRBV19 and TRBJ1-5; D gene uncertain. Trimming stripped 4 bases from V and 2 bases from J, with 12 bases between. CDR3 length equals 15 residues. Germline CDR1 reads LNHDA; CDR2 reads SQIVND (reference sequence). CDR3 sequence reads: CASSRPGEGNQPQHF. DNA of the CDR3: TGTGCCAGTAGTAGGCCAGGAGAAGGCAATCAGCCCCAGCATTTT.

The CDR3 here is CASSLLTGGSNYGYTF. As DNA, the CDR3 is TGTGCCAGCAGCTTACTGACAGGGGGTTCAAACTATGGCTACACCTTC. The chain is built from TRBV11-3 and TRBJ1-2, with 9 bases aligning to TRBD1. Germline assignment: CDR1 SGHNT and CDR2 YENEEA. With 2 bases clipped from V and 2 bases from J, the junction kept 6 bases outside the gene matches. The CDR3 has 16 residues.

The chain carries TRBV7-2 and TRBJ2-3; 7 bases are a match to TRBD2. The junction had 5 bases not matched to a gene; V was cut back by 5 bases and J by 6 bases. This CDR3 is 13 amino acids long. In germline, CDR1 is SGHTA, CDR2 FQGNSA. The CDR3 bases are TGTGCCAGCAGCACCCGGACTAGGGATACGCAGTATTTT. This translates into CASSTRTRDTQYF.

This chain links TRBV2 with TRBJ2-1, with D possibly matching TRBD2 (5 bases). The V gene's germline CDR1 is SNHLY and CDR2 FYNNEI. CDR3 size: 16 residues. V was trimmed by 3 bases and J by 0 bases, leaving 12 bases between them. The CDR3 loop is CASSDWAGSSYNEQFF. The CDR3 DNA sequence: TGTGCCAGCAGTGATTGGGCGGGCAGCTCCTACAATGAGCAGTTCTTC.

This clonotype was seen repeatedly, ten times or more. In DNA form, the CDR3 reads TGTGCCAGCAGGGAAGGCGGGTTACGTAATCAGCCCCAGCATTTT. Protein: CASREGGLRNQPQHF. The chain is built from TRBV12-3 or TRBV12-4 and TRBJ1-5; D remains ambiguous. This CDR3 comprises 15 residues. Deletions cut 6 bases from V and 4 bases from J, with 16 bases between.

This clonotype was seen repeatedly, ten times or more. The genes are TRBV28 and TRBJ1-1, with D possibly TRBD1 on 6 matching bases. V lost 5 bases and J lost 11, with 15 bases in between. The CDR3 extends over 12 amino acids. Germline CDR1 reads MDHEN; CDR2 reads SYDVKM. The CDR3 loop is CASSLQGQSAFF. Here the CDR3 DNA reads TGTGCCAGCAGTCTTCAAGGACAGTCGGCTTTCTTT.

The chain links TRBV15 to TRBJ2-7; 12 bases are shared with TRBD2. J gave up 4 bases and V 2 bases, and 9 bases lay outside the gene matches. Germline V gene sequence: CDR1 LNHNV, CDR2 YYDKDF (reference sequence). This CDR3 has 17 amino acids. The CDR3 is CATSRTSLAGGSYEQYF. The CDR3 DNA reads as TGTGCCACCAGCAGAACCTCACTAGCGGGAGGTTCTTACGAGCAGTACTTC. The whole variable domain, filled in from reference TRBV15 and TRBJ2-7, reads DAMVIQNPRYQVTQFGKPVTLSCSQTLNHNVMYWYQQKSSQAPKLLFHYYDKDFNNEADTPDNFQSRRPNTSFCFLDIRSPGLGDTAMYLCATSRTSLAGGSYEQYFGPGTRLTVT.

The table lists this clonotype with many counts. V gene TRBV4-3 combines with J gene TRBJ1-6; D is unresolved. Germline V lookup: CDR1 LGHNA, CDR2 YSLEER. The V gene lost 1 base and the J gene lost 6 bases, with 10 bases spanning the gap. The CDR3 is 15 amino acids. The CDR3, as DNA: TGCGCCAGCAGCCAAGTGGGTTACGTTAATTCACCCCTCCACTTT. This encodes CASSQVGYVNSPLHF.

The rearrangement links TRBV28 to TRBJ1-4; 11 nucleotides align to TRBD1. In germline, CDR1 is MDHEN, CDR2 SYDVKM. V shed 3 bases, J shed 7 bases, and the junction held 13 bases outside the gene matches. This CDR3 has 18 amino acids. The CDR3, as DNA: TGTGCCAGCAGTTTGCACCCGCGGACAGGGGGCAATGTTGAAAAACTGTTTTTT. Translating gives CASSLHPRTGGNVEKLFF.

This clonotype was counted only a few times. The J gene is TRBJ1-6, the V gene TRBV7-9; D is uncertain. CDR3 length equals 17 residues. Germline-derived CDR1 and CDR2 are SEHNR and FQNEAQ (reference sequence). V was shortened by 1 base and J by 6 bases, with 16 bases between the two germline ends. CDR3 in amino acids: CASSLGTQRAFNSPLHF. The CDR3 DNA reads TGTGCCAGCAGCTTAGGCACCCAAAGGGCCTTTAATTCACCCCTCCACTTT.

This clonotype was detected only a few times. A much larger clone is a single base away; this may be a read error. Likely a read error: the CDR3 ends without its conserved phenylalanine or tryptophan. This chain uses TRBV12-3 or TRBV12-4 with TRBJ2-7, with D perhaps matching TRBD2 (6 bases). The germline V and J ends were trimmed by 8 bases and 2 bases, with 13 bases remaining between them. The CDR3 length is 13 residues. The CDR3 DNA sequence: TGTGCCAGCCAGAGGGAGCGGGCCTACGAGCAGTACCTC. It is translated as CASQRERAYEQYL.

Comments on this clonotype: It may be a read error: a sequence one base away is much more abundant. V is TRBV28 and J is TRBJ2-2, with 10 bases matching TRBD1. The CDR3 has 16 residues. Germline values: CDR1 MDHEN, CDR2 SYDVKM. Trimming cost V 3 bases and J 9 bases; bases outside gene matches: 10. The DNA of the CDR3 is TGTGCCAGCAGTTTGGACCGACAGGGGGCGGACAGGGAGCTGTTTTTT. This sequence encodes CASSLDRQGADRELFF.

The V and J genes are TRBV11-2 and TRBJ2-7; 9 positions match TRBD1. CDR3 length: 16 amino acids. Germline assignment: CDR1 SGHAT and CDR2 FQNNGV. The ends lost 6 bases at V and 5 bases at J; junction bases unmatched: 14. The CDR3 sequence is CASRPSSYRDRDEQYF. CDR3 bases: TGTGCCAGCAGGCCTTCCTCGTACCGGGACAGGGACGAGCAGTACTTC. Looking up the rest from reference TRBV11-2 and TRBJ2-7 gives the full variable domain: EAGVAQSPRYKIIEKRQSVAFWCNPISGHATLYWYQQILGQGPKLLIQFQNNGVVDDSQLPKDRFSAERLKGVDSTLKIQPAKLEDSAVYLCASRPSSYRDRDEQYFGPGTRLTVT.

V gene TRBV18 combines with J gene TRBJ2-3, with D perhaps being TRBD1 or TRBD2 (5 bases each). CDR3 size: 16 residues. V was clipped by 2 bases and J by 1 base, with 13 bases between them. Germline V lookup: CDR1 KGHSH, CDR2 LQKENI. CDR3 DNA: TGTGCCAGCTCACCAGAAACTAGAGGGGGCACAGATACGCAGTATTTT. Its protein is CASSPETRGGTDTQYF.

There are a few counts of this clonotype. V gene TRBV7-6 combines with J gene TRBJ2-2; 10 nucleotides align to TRBD1. V was clipped by 5 bases and J by 4 bases; unmatched bases: 7. Looked up from germline, CDR1 is SGHVS and CDR2 is FNYEAQ. The CDR3 has 16 residues. The CDR3 sequence is CASSPSDRGATGELFF. The CDR3 coding sequence is TGTGCCAGCAGCCCCTCGGACAGGGGGGCCACCGGGGAGCTGTTTTTT.

V usage is TRBV7-9 and J usage is TRBJ1-6; D ambiguous. The CDR3 spans 13 residues. In germline, CDR1 is SEHNR, CDR2 FQNEAQ (reference sequence). With 2 bases removed from V and 9 bases from J, the gap between germline ends came to 8 bases. Here the CDR3 DNA reads TGTGCCAGCAGCTTAATAGCTCCTTCACCCCTCCACTTT. This encodes CASSLIAPSPLHF.

This chain connects TRBV19 to TRBJ2-3, with TRBD1 identical over 9 bases. The V segment lost 3 bases and the J segment 11 bases; nucleotides outside the gene matches: 6. This CDR3 is built from 13 residues. Germline CDR1 and CDR2: LNHDA and SQIVND (reference sequence). The CDR3 bases are TGTGCCAGTAGTATGTCCGGGACAGGGATGCAGTATTTT. Translation gives CASSMSGTGMQYF.

The table lists this clonotype with many counts. This chain joins TRBV24-1 and TRBJ2-1; TRBD2 agrees at 8 bases. This CDR3 has 17 amino acids. Per the germline V gene, CDR1 is KGHDR and CDR2 is SFDVKD. The V and J ends lost 4 bases and 5 bases, in that order; junction bases with no gene match: 12. This CDR3 reads CATSEKRTSREDNEQFF. CDR3 sequence (DNA): TGTGCCACCAGTGAAAAAAGGACTAGCCGAGAGGACAATGAGCAGTTCTTC.

The chain couples TRBV20-1 to TRBJ1-1, with TRBD1 identical over 10 bases. Germline assignment: CDR1 DFQATT and CDR2 SNEGSKA (reference sequence). V was clipped by 5 bases and J by 6 bases; unmatched bases: 9. This CDR3 has 14 amino acids. CDR3 bases: TGCAGTGCTCGGTGGGGACAGGGGCCTTCTGAAGCTTTCTTT. This sequence encodes CSARWGQGPSEAFF.

This chain connects TRBV20-1 to TRBJ2-5; D not resolved. V was trimmed by 0 bases and J by 4 bases, leaving 12 bases between them. The CDR3 extends over 14 amino acids. The V gene's germline CDR1 is DFQATT and CDR2 SNEGSKA (reference sequence). CDR3 coding DNA: TGCAGTGCTAGAGATTGGATTAAACTAGAGACCCAGTACTTC. As protein: CSARDWIKLETQYF.

This clonotype came up a few times. A read error is possible here, since a much larger clone lies one base away. The V call is TRBV12-3 or TRBV12-4, the J call TRBJ2-5; 12 nucleotides agree with TRBD2. The V and J ends lost 8 bases and 7 bases, in that order; junction bases with no gene match: 11. This CDR3 has 15 residues. Here the CDR3 DNA reads TGTGCCAGCGGCCCGACTAGCGGGAGTTATGGGACCCAGTACTTC. It translates to CASGPTSGSYGTQYF.

The table lists this clonotype with many counts. This sequence joins TRBV27 and TRBJ2-7, with TRBD2 matching over 13 bases. The V gene's germline CDR1 is MNHEY and CDR2 SMNVEV (reference sequence). J lost 2 bases, V lost 4 bases, and 11 bases had no gene match. The CDR3 loop spans 18 amino acids. CDR3 sequence: CASSSVKTTSGRAYEQYF. The CDR3 DNA sequence: TGTGCCAGCAGTTCCGTCAAAACTACTAGCGGGAGGGCCTACGAGCAGTACTTC.

The sample holds a few counts of this clonotype. The rearrangement joins TRBV27 to TRBJ2-1; 8 bases are shared with TRBD2. CDR3 length: 17 amino acids. Per germline, CDR1 MNHEY and CDR2 SMNVEV (reference sequence). Losses at the gene ends were 7 bases for V and 5 bases for J; bases not matched to a gene: 16. CDR3 sequence (DNA): TGTGCCAGCACCCACCTTTTCGGGAGGGTTCCGGACAATGAGCAGTTCTTC. This encodes CASTHLFGRVPDNEQFF.

This clonotype occurred many times. This sequence joins TRBV2 and TRBJ1-1, with no clear D. Trimming took off 6 bases at V and 5 bases at J, with 13 bases between the two ends. Germline CDR1 and CDR2: SNHLY and FYNNEI. CDR3 length: 13 amino acids. This CDR3 is CASRKEGGTEAFF. Written as DNA, the CDR3 is TGTGCCAGCAGGAAGGAAGGCGGAACTGAAGCTTTCTTT.

The V gene is TRBV27, the J gene TRBJ2-7; 9 bases agree with TRBD2. The length of the CDR3 is 16 residues. Per germline, CDR1 MNHEY and CDR2 SMNVEV (reference sequence). Trimming removed 5 bases from V and 1 base from J; junction bases left unmatched: 9. CDR3 amino acids: CASSPISGSDSYEQYF. The CDR3 nucleotides are TGTGCCAGCAGTCCCATTAGCGGGAGTGATTCCTACGAGCAGTACTTC.

The table lists this clonotype with a count of one. V is TRBV19 and J is TRBJ2-2; the D is unclear. CDR3 length equals 14 residues. The V end was cut by 6 bases, the J end by 4 bases, with 12 bases between. CDR1 is LNHDA, CDR2 SQIVND, per germline (reference sequence). The CDR3 DNA follows: TGTGCCAGTAGACCCTTCCGGGTCACCGGGGAGCTGTTTTTT. It specifies CASRPFRVTGELFF.